The T cell receptor beta chain described here comes from a study of cytomegalovirus exposure and HLA in healthy donors. The PCR made use of 60 Vbeta and 13 Jbeta primers. Data came from immunoSEQ multiplex PCR; TCRdb stores just in-frame clones and leaves some out. The profile covers about 43,000 clones, with approximately 75% appearing a single time and about 1.5% taken by the ten largest. Regarding the study as a whole: Later work associated roughly 15,000 TCR beta sequences with HLA alleles at 0.05 false discovery rate. As was reported, the HLA-A and HLA-B alleles of most subjects were accurately predicted from TCR beta sequences. A later analysis reportedly found fewer N-insertions in an Asian-associated ancestry cluster than the roughly 730-donor mean.

Details on this clone: Its antigen is unknown.

The CDR3 covers 16 residues. J was trimmed by 4 bases and V by 2 bases; bases with no gene match: 11. The germline CDR1 and CDR2 sequences are ENHRY and SYGVKD. Sequences were obtained from PBMCs. V gene TRBV10-3 combines with J gene TRBJ2-7, with 7 bases aligning to TRBD1. The sequence came from a man aged 25 to 40 in good health and CMV-seronegative. This CDR3 reads CAISEPPDRIYYEQYF. The CDR3, as DNA: TGTGCCATCAGTGAGCCCCCGGACAGGATCTATTACGAGCAGTACTTC.